This T cell receptor beta chain was found in a study of blood T cell repertoires in COVID-19. Overall study: Sites across the United States, Italy and Spain contributed samples from acute and convalescent COVID-19.

Recruitment covered over 20 US areas and drew participants whose ages spanned about 18 to 100 years. The CDR3 has 18 amino acids. After removal of 3 bases from V and 4 bases from J, the junction contained 8 bases not matched to a gene. The germline V gene has CDR1 SGDLS and CDR2 YYNGEE. Per the study methods: The authors estimated nucleated cell counts from reference gene primer amplification. The repertoire was sequenced with immunoSEQ multiplex PCR; TCRdb's copy has only in-frame clones and lacks some. V and J calls and clone size follow that table, whereas D and trimming were derived from the DNA. This sample has hundreds of thousands of clones, with over 75% found just once.

V usage is TRBV9 and J usage is TRBJ2-2; 14 bases match TRBD2. The material sequenced was PBMCs or T cells enriched from blood (not recorded which). This sequence was found in a man aged 30 to 39 with acute COVID-19. CDR3 region: CASSGGLAGGPSTGELFF. Written as DNA, the CDR3 is TGTGCCAGCAGCGGAGGACTAGCGGGGGGCCCGAGCACCGGGGAGCTGTTTTTT.